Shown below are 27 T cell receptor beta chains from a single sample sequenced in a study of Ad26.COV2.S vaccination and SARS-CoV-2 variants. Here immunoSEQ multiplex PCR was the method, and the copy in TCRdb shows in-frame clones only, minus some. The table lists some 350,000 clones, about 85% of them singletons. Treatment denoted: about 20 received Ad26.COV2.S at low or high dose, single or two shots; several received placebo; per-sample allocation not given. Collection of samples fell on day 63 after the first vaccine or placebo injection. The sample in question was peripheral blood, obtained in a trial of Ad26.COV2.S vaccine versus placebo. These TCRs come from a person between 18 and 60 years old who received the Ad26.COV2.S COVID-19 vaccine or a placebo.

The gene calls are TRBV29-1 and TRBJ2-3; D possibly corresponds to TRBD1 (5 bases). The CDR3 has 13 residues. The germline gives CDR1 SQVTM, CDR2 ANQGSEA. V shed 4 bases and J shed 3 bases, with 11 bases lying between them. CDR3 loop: CSVVGRVTDTQYF. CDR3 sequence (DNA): TGCAGCGTTGTTGGCAGGGTTACAGATACGCAGTATTTT.

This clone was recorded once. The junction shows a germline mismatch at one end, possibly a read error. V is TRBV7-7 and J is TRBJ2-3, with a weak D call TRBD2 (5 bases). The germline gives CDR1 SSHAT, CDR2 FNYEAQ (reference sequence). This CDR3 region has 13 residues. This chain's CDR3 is CASSFRDTDTQYF. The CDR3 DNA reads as TGTGCTAGCAGCTTCCGGGACACAGATACGCAGTATTTT.

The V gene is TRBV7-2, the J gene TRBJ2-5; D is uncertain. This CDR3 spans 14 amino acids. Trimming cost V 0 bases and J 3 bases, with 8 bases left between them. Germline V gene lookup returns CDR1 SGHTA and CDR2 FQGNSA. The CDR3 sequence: CASSLAQLKETQYF. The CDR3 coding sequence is TGTGCCAGCAGCTTAGCCCAGCTTAAAGAGACCCAGTACTTC.

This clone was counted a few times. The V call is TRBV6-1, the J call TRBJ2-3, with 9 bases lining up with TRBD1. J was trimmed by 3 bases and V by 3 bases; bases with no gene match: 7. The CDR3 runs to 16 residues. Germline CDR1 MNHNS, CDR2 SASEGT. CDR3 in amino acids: CASSESAQGATDTQYF. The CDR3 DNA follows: TGTGCCAGCAGTGAGAGCGCACAGGGGGCTACAGATACGCAGTATTTT.

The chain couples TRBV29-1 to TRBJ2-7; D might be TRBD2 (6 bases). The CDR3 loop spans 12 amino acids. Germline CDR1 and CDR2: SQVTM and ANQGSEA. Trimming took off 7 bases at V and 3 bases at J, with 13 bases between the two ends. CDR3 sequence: CSAGAAGYEQYF. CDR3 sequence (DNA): TGCAGCGCTGGGGCAGCGGGCTACGAGCAGTACTTC.

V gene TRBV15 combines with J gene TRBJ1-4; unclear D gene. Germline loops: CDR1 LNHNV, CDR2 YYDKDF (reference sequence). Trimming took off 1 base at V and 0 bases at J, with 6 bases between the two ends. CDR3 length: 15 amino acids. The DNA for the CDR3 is TGTGCCACCAGCAGAGTTTCCGCAACTAATGAAAAACTGTTTTTT. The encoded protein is CATSRVSATNEKLFF.

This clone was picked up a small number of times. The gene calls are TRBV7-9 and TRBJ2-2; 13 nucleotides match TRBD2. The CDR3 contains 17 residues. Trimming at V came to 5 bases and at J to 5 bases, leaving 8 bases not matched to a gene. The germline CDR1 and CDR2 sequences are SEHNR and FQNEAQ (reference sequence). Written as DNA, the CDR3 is TGTGCCAGCAGCGATAGGACTAGCGGGGGCCTAACCGGGGAGCTGTTTTTT. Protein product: CASSDRTSGGLTGELFF.

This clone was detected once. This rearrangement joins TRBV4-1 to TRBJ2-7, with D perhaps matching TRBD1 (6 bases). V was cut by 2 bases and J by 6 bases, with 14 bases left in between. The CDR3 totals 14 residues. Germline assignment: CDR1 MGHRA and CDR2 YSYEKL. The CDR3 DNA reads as TGCGCCAGCAGCCAATTTTACAGGGAAGCCGAGCAGTACTTC. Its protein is CASSQFYREAEQYF.

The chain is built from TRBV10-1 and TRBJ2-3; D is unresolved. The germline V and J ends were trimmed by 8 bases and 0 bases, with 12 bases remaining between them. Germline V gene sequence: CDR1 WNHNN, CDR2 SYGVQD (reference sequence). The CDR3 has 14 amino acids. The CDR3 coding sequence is TGCGCCAGCTCCGAGGAAATCAGCACAGATACGCAGTATTTT. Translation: CASSEEISTDTQYF.

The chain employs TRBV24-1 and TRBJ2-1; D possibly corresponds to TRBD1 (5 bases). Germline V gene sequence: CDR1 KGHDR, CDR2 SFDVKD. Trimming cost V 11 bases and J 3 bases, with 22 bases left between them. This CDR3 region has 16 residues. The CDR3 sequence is CANSTDPTLFYNEQFF. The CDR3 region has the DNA TGTGCCAATTCGACAGATCCGACGTTATTCTACAATGAGCAGTTCTTC.

The CDR3 protein is CASSLEGTVEGFF. The CDR3 region has the DNA TGCGCCAGCAGCCTAGAGGGGACCGTTGAGGGGTTCTTC. This chain joins TRBV5-1 and TRBJ2-1; D is perhaps TRBD1 or TRBD2 (5 bases each). CDR1 SGHRS and CDR2 YFSETQ come from the germline V gene. V lost 4 bases, J lost 15 bases, and 20 bases lay in between. The CDR3 loop spans 13 amino acids.

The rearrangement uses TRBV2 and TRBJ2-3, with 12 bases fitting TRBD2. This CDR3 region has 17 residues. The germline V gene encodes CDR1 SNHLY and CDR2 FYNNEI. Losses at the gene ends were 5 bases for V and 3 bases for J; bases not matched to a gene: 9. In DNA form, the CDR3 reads TGTGCCAGCAGTTTCGAGACTAGCGGGGGACCTACAGATACGCAGTATTTT. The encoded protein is CASSFETSGGPTDTQYF.

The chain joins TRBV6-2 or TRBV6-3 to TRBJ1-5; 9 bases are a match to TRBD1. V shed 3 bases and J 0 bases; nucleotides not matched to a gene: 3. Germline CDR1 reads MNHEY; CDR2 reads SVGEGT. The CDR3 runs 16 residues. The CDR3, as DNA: TGTGCCAGCAGTTATGGGACAGGGTATAGCAATCAGCCCCAGCATTTT. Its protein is CASSYGTGYSNQPQHF.

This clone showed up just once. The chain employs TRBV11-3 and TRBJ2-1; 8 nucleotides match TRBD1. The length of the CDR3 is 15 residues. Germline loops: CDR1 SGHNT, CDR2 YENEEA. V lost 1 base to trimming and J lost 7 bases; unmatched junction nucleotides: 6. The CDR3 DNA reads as TGTGCCAGCAGCTTAGGGCAGGGGGCAAGGAATGAGCAGTTCTTC. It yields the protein CASSLGQGARNEQFF.

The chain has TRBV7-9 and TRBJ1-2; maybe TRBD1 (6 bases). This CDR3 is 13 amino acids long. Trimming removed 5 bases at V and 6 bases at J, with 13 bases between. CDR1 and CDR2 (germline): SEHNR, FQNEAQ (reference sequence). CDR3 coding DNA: TGTGCCAGCAGCCCAACAGGGTCGGATGGCTACACCTTC. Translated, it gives CASSPTGSDGYTF. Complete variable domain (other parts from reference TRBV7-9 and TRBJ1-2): DTGVSQNPRHKITKRGQNVTFRCDPISEHNRLYWYRQTLGQGPEFLTYFQNEAQLEKSRLLSDRFSAERPKGSFSTLEIQRTEQGDSAMYLCASSPTGSDGYTFGSGTRLTVV.

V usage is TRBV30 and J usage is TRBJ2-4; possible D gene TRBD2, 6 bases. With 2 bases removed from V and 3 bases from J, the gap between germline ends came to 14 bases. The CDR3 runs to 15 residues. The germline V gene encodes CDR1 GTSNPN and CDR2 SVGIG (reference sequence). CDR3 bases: TGTGCCTGGAGTACCGGGACTCGTAGCAAAAACATTCAGTACTTC. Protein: CAWSTGTRSKNIQYF.

The CDR3 nucleotides read TGTGCCAGCAGTTCTACGATGTACGAGCAGTACTTC. Its translation: CASSSTMYEQYF. The chain recombines TRBV28 with TRBJ2-7, with no clear D. CDR1 is MDHEN, CDR2 SYDVKM, per germline. The CDR3 has 12 residues. The ends were cut back, 4 bases at V and 4 bases at J, with 8 bases in the middle.

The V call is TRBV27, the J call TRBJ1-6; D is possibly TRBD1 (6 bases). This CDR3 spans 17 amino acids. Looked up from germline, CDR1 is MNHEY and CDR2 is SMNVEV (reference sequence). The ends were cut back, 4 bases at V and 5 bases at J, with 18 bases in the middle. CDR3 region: CASSSSSRQANNSPLHF. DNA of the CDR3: TGTGCCAGCAGTTCCTCATCTAGACAGGCGAATAATTCACCCCTCCACTTT.

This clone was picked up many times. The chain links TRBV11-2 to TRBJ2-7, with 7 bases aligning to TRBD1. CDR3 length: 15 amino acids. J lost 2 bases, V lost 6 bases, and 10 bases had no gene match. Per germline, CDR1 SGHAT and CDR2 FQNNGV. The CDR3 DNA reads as TGTGCCAGCAGGCGACTGGGACAGCAGACCTACGAGCAGTACTTC. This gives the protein CASRRLGQQTYEQYF.

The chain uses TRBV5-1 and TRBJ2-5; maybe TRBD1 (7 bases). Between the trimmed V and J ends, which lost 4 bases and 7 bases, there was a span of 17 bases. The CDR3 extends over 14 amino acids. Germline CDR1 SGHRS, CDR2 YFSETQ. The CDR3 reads CASSLGGAEGTQYF. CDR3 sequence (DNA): TGCGCCAGCAGCCTAGGGGGCGCGGAGGGGACCCAGTACTTC. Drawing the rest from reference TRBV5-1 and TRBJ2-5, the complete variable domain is KAGVTQTPRYLIKTRGQQVTLSCSPISGHRSVSWYQQTPGQGLQFLFEYFSETQRNKGNFPGRFSGRQFSNSRSEMNVSTLELGDSALYLCASSLGGAEGTQYFGPGTRLLVL.

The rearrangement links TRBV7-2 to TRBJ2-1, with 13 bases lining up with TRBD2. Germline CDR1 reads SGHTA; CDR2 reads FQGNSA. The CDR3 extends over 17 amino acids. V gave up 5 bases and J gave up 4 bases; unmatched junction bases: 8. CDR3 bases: TGTGCCAGCAGCAAGACTAGCGGGGGGACTCATTACAATGAGCAGTTCTTC. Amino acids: CASSKTSGGTHYNEQFF. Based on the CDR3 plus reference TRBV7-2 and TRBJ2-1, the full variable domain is GAGVSQSPSNKVTEKGKDVELRCDPISGHTALYWYRQSLGQGLEFLIYFQGNSAPDKSGLPSDRFSAERTGGSVSTLTIQRTQQEDSAVYLCASSKTSGGTHYNEQFFGPGTRLTVL.

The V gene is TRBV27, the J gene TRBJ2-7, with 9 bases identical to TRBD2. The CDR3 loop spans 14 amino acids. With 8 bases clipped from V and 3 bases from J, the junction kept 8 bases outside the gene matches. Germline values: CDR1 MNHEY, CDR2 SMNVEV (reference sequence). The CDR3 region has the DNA TGTGCCAGCGGACTAGGGCGGGAGGGCTACGAGCAGTACTTC. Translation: CASGLGREGYEQYF.

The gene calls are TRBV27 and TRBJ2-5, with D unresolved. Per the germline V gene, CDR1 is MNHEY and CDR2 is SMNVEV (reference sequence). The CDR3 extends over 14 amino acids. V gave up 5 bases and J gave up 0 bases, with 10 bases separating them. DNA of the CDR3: TGTGCCAGCAGTCCCTATGGGAACCAAGAGACCCAGTACTTC. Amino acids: CASSPYGNQETQYF.

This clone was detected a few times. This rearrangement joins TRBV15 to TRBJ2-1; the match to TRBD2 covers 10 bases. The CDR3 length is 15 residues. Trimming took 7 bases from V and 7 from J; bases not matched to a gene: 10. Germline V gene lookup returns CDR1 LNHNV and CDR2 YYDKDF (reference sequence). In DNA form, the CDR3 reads TGTGCCACCAACGCAGGGGTAGCGGGGGGTAATGAGCAGTTCTTC. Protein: CATNAGVAGGNEQFF. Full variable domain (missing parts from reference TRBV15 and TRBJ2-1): DAMVIQNPRYQVTQFGKPVTLSCSQTLNHNVMYWYQQKSSQAPKLLFHYYDKDFNNEADTPDNFQSRRPNTSFCFLDIRSPGLGDTAMYLCATNAGVAGGNEQFFGPGTRLTVL.

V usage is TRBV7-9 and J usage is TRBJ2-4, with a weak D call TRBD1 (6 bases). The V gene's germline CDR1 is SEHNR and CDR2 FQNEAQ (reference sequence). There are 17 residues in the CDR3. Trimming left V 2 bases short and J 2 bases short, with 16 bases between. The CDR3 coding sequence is TGTGCCAGCAGCTTAATTCATCAGGGGCCCTCCAAAAACATTCAGTACTTC. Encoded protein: CASSLIHQGPSKNIQYF.

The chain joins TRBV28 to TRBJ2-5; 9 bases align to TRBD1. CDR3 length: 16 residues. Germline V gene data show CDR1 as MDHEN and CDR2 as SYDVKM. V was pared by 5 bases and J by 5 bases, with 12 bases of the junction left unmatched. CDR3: CASSAMSGDRDETQYF. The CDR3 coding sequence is TGTGCCAGCAGTGCTATGTCCGGGGACAGGGACGAGACCCAGTACTTC.

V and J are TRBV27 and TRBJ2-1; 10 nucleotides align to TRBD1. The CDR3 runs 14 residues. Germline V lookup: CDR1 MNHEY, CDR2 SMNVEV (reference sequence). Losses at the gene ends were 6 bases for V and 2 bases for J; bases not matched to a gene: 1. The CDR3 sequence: CASRGTGAYNEQFF. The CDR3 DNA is TGTGCCAGCAGGGGGACAGGGGCCTACAATGAGCAGTTCTTC.